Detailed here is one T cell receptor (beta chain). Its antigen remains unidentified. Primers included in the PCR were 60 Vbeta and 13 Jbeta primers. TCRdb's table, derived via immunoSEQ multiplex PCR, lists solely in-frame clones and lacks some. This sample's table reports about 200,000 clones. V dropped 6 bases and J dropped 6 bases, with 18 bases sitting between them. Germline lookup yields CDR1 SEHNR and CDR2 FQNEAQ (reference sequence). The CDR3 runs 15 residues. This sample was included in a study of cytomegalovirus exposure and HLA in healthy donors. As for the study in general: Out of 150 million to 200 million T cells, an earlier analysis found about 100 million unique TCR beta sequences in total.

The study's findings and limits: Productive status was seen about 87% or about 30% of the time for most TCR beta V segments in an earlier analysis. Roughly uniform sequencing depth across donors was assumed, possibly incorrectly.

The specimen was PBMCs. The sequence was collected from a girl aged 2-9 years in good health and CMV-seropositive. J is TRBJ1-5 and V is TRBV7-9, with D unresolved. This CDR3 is CASSPSGRDVQPQHF. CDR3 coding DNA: TGTGCCAGCAGTCCGTCCGGGAGAGATGTTCAGCCCCAGCATTTT. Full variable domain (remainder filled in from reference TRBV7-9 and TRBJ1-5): DTGVSQNPRHKITKRGQNVTFRCDPISEHNRLYWYRQTLGQGPEFLTYFQNEAQLEKSRLLSDRFSAERPKGSFSTLEIQRTEQGDSAMYLCASSPSGRDVQPQHFGDGTRLSIL.